The 21 T cell receptor gamma chains below all came from one sample that was sequenced in a study of gamma-delta chains in newborns, infants, children. TCRdb repeated clone calling on the reads with CATT. The profile shows 2,500 or so gamma-chain clones, about 46% of them singletons. Material for sequencing was blood. The source of these receptors is a child who was a newborn, infant or young child, either healthy, febrile or measles-vaccinated (not recorded which).

This clone was seen a handful of times. CDR3 in DNA: TGTGCCACCTGGGATGGGCGGAATTATTATAAGAAACTCTTT. Protein sequence: CATWDGRNYYKKLF. This chain links TRGV4 with TRGJ1 or TRGJ2. TCRdb lists no J gene, so it was determined here by aligning the DNA to germline. The CDR3 contains 14 residues. Germline CDR1 reads EGSTGY; CDR2 reads YDSYTSSV. The V gene end was trimmed by 0 bases and the J gene end by 0 bases; junction bases not matched to a gene: 2.

The rearrangement uses TRGV9 and TRGJP. The J gene comes from matching the DNA to germline here; TCRdb lacks it. Germline CDR1 and CDR2: GITISATS and ISYDGTV (reference sequence). The trim removed 0 bases at V and 7 bases at J, leaving 6 bases unmatched. The CDR3 has 17 amino acids. CDR3 in DNA: TGTGCCTTGTGGGAGGTGCGAGGGGAGTTGGGCAAAAAAATCAAGGTATTT. Protein: CALWEVRGELGKKIKVF.

The V call is TRGV8, the J call TRGJ1 or TRGJ2. Germline matching of the DNA provided the J gene here, since TCRdb leaves it blank. The CDR3 contains 12 residues. The germline gives CDR1 VENAVY, CDR2 YDSYNSRV. With V trimmed by 1 base and J by 5 bases, 2 bases remained unmatched. CDR3 DNA: TGTGCCACCTGGGATAGTAATTATAAGAAACTCTTT. It translates to CATWDSNYKKLF.

The genes are TRGV8 and TRGJP2. The germline CDR1 and CDR2 sequences are VENAVY and YDSYNSRV. After removal of 1 base from V and 2 bases from J, the junction contained 4 bases not matched to a gene. The CDR3 is 15 amino acids. CDR3 protein: CATWDSGSSDWIKTF. Here the CDR3 DNA reads TGTGCCACCTGGGATAGTGGGAGTAGTGATTGGATCAAGACGTTT.

About this clone itself: A much larger clone is a single base away; this may be a read error. The V call is TRGV5, the J call TRGJ1 or TRGJ2. The J gene, missing from TCRdb, was assigned here through DNA to germline matching. Germline loops: CDR1 VINAFY, CDR2 YDVSNSKD. The CDR3 extends over 13 amino acids. The CDR3 DNA sequence: TGTGCCACCTGGGACAGTAATTATCATAAGAAACTCTTT. It translates to CATWDSNYHKKLF.

This clone was observed a handful of times. The chain links TRGV3 to TRGJP2. TCRdb is silent on the J gene; assignment here came from matching the DNA to germline. V was clipped by 0 bases and J by 8 bases; unmatched bases: 3. Germline loops: CDR1 VTNTFY, CDR2 YDVSTARD (reference sequence). The CDR3 extends over 13 amino acids. The CDR3 protein is CATWDRGDWIKTF. CDR3 DNA: TGTGCCACCTGGGACAGGGGCGATTGGATCAAGACGTTT.

The V call is TRGV4, the J call TRGJ1 or TRGJ2. TCRdb records no J gene; here it was assigned by comparing the DNA to germline. The J segment lost 9 bases and the V segment lost 0 bases, leaving 2 bases of the junction unmatched. Germline V lookup: CDR1 EGSTGY, CDR2 YDSYTSSV. The CDR3 runs 11 residues. CDR3 nucleotide sequence: TGTGCCACCTGGGATGGGCCTAAGAAACTCTTT. Encoded protein: CATWDGPKKLF.

V usage is TRGV4 and J usage is TRGJ1 or TRGJ2. The J gene was missing in TCRdb and was found by matching the end of the DNA to germline. Germline V gene data show CDR1 as EGSTGY and CDR2 as YDSYTSSV. J was trimmed by 5 bases and V by 4 bases; bases with no gene match: 14. This CDR3 is 15 amino acids long. CDR3 sequence reads: CATWEGLTTHYKKLF. The CDR3, as DNA: TGTGCCACCTGGGAGGGACTAACAACCCATTATAAGAAACTCTTT.

As regards this clone: Different DNA sequences within this sample yield the same CDR3. The chain links TRGV2 to TRGJ1 or TRGJ2. The J gene, missing from TCRdb, was assigned here through DNA to germline matching. Losses at the gene ends were 1 base for V and 1 base for J; bases not matched to a gene: 1. This CDR3 spans 13 amino acids. CDR1 and CDR2 (germline): EGSNGY, YDSYNSKV. In DNA, the CDR3 is TGTGCCACCTGGGACGGAAATTATTATAAGAAACTCTTT. It translates to CATWDGNYYKKLF.

The chain is built from TRGV3 and TRGJ1 or TRGJ2. The J gene, missing from TCRdb, was assigned here through DNA to germline matching. Trimming at V came to 5 bases and at J to 4 bases, leaving 5 bases not matched to a gene. Germline CDR1 is VTNTFY and CDR2 is YDVSTARD (reference sequence). The CDR3 consists of 12 residues. The CDR3 loop is CATWAHYYKKLF. CDR3 nucleotide sequence: TGTGCCACCTGGGCTCACTATTATAAGAAACTCTTT.

The V and J genes are TRGV2 and TRGJP2. The J gene, not given by TCRdb, was assigned here from a germline match of the nucleotide sequence. The CDR3 is 14 residues long. Unmatched junction bases numbered 5, after V lost 5 bases and J lost 2 bases. Germline lookup yields CDR1 EGSNGY and CDR2 YDSYNSKV. The CDR3 loop is CATWAPSSDWIKTF. Here the CDR3 DNA reads TGTGCCACCTGGGCCCCCAGTAGTGATTGGATCAAGACGTTT.

The chain employs TRGV4 and TRGJ1 or TRGJ2. TCRdb carries no J gene annotation; the J gene was assigned here by matching the DNA with germline. Losses at the gene ends were 5 bases for V and 3 bases for J; bases not matched to a gene: 7. Germline CDR1 EGSTGY, CDR2 YDSYTSSV. CDR3 length equals 13 residues. In DNA form, the CDR3 reads TGTGCCACCTGGGGGAGGCCTTATTATAAGAAACTCTTT. Encoded protein: CATWGRPYYKKLF.

The chain combines TRGV3 with TRGJ1 or TRGJ2. Germline CDR1 and CDR2: VTNTFY and YDVSTARD (reference sequence). The V gene end was trimmed by 4 bases and the J gene end by 4 bases; junction bases not matched to a gene: 1. CDR3 length: 11 residues. CDR3 nucleotide sequence: TGTGCCACCTGGGAGTATTATAAGAAACTCTTT. Protein sequence: CATWEYYKKLF.

With regard to this clone: A junction boundary mismatches the germline segment, possibly from a read error. V and J are TRGV8 and TRGJP2. The CDR3 length is 12 residues. Germline V gene data show CDR1 as VENAVY and CDR2 as YDSYNSRV. The CDR3 DNA reads TGTGCCACCTGGGATAGTGATTGGAGCAAGACGTTT. Protein product: CATWDSDWSKTF.

Notes on this clone: This sample includes further DNA sequences coding for the same CDR3. The V gene is TRGV5, the J gene TRGJ1 or TRGJ2. TCRdb carries no J gene annotation; the J gene was assigned here by matching the DNA with germline. The CDR3 runs to 15 residues. Germline V lookup: CDR1 VINAFY, CDR2 YDVSNSKD. The V gene end was trimmed by 0 bases and the J gene end by 7 bases; junction bases not matched to a gene: 12. CDR3 nucleotides: TGTGCCACCTGGGACAGGCGTAGGTTGAGGTATAAGAAACTCTTT. It codes for CATWDRRRLRYKKLF.

This clone is termed large (0.1 to 1%). This chain joins TRGV5 and TRGJ1 or TRGJ2. V dropped 0 bases and J dropped 3; count of bases not matched to a gene: 5. The CDR3 consists of 14 residues. Germline CDR1 and CDR2: VINAFY and YDVSNSKD. CDR3 in amino acids: CATWDRRFYYKKLF. CDR3 bases: TGTGCCACCTGGGACAGGCGTTTTTATTATAAGAAACTCTTT.

As concerns this clone: It may be a read error: a sequence one base away is much more abundant. The CDR3 DNA sequence: TGTGCCCTGTGGGACTTATGGTTGGGCAAAAAAATCAAGGTATTT. Protein sequence: CALWDLWLGKKIKVF. The rearrangement joins TRGV9 to TRGJP. Because TCRdb records no J gene, it was assigned here through a match of the DNA to germline. Germline-derived CDR1 and CDR2 are GITISATS and ISYDGTV (reference sequence). This CDR3 is 15 amino acids long.

This clone was detected only a few times. The rearrangement links TRGV8 to TRGJ1 or TRGJ2. The J gene was missing in TCRdb and was found by matching the end of the DNA to germline. V gave up 4 bases and J gave up 0 bases; unmatched junction bases: 3. The CDR3 is 13 amino acids. Germline values: CDR1 VENAVY, CDR2 YDSYNSRV. As DNA, the CDR3 is TGTGCCACCTGGGAATCGAATTATTATAAGAAACTCTTT. Translation gives CATWESNYYKKLF.

Of note for this clone: A much bigger clone sits one base away, suggesting this may be a read error. The sample carries other DNA sequences with the same CDR3. V gene TRGV4 combines with J gene TRGJ1 or TRGJ2. TCRdb carries no J gene annotation; the J gene was assigned here by matching the DNA with germline. Unmatched junction bases numbered 4, after V lost 1 base and J lost 7 bases. The CDR3 runs 12 residues. Germline loops: CDR1 EGSTGY, CDR2 YDSYTSSV. The CDR3 sequence is CATWDGPYKKLF. The CDR3 coding sequence is TGTGCCACCTGGGATGGACCATATAAGAAACTCTTT.

J is TRGJP1 and V is TRGV8. Matching the DNA to germline supplied the J gene, which TCRdb does not give. Unmatched junction bases numbered 5, after V lost 4 bases and J lost 0 bases. The CDR3 is 15 amino acids. The V gene's germline CDR1 is VENAVY and CDR2 YDSYNSRV. The CDR3 sequence: CATWDRDTTGWFKIF. The CDR3 DNA reads TGTGCCACCTGGGACCGAGATACCACTGGTTGGTTCAAGATATTT.

Turning to this clone: A read error may explain this, as a much larger clone is one base away. V gene TRGV5 was called; the J gene was not. Looked up from germline, CDR1 is VINAFY and CDR2 is YDVSNSKD. This CDR3 contains 11 residues. This CDR3 reads CATWDRRGELF. The CDR3 nucleotides read TGTGCCACCTGGGACAGGCGGGGGGAACTCTTT.